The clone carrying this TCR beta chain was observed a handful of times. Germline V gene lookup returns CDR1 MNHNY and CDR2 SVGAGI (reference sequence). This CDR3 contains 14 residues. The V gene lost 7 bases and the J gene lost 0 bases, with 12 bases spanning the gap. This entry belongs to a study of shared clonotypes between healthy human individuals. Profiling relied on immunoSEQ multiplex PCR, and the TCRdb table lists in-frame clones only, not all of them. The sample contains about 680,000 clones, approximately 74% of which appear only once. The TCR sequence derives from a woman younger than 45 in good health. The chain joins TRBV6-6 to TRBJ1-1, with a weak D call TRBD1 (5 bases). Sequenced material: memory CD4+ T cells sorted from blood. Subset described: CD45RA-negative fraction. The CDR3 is CASIAGTMNTEAFF. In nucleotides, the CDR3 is TGTGCCAGCATTGCAGGGACCATGAACACTGAAGCTTTCTTT.